A selection of T cell receptor beta chains follows, all from one sample in a study of shared clonotypes between healthy human individuals. Using immunoSEQ multiplex PCR, the repertoire was profiled, and TCRdb retains in-frame clones only, with some absent. The sample records 900,000 to 1,200,000 clones, 75% to 85% being singletons. Sequenced material: memory CD4+ T cells from PBMCs. These receptors all stem from a man between 18 and 29 years old in good health. Some clones in this sample may be carry-over from other donors' samples. The CDR3 runs from the conserved cysteine through the conserved F or W. A D gene is named only where the DNA matches it firmly. Part of the rows lack a size; the others show once, few, many or a class for expanded clones.

CDR3 protein,CDR3 DNA,CDR3 length,V gene,D gene,clone size,J gene
CASSQASVSKNIQYF,TGTGCCAGCAGCCAAGCTAGCGTTAGCAAAAACATTCAGTACTTC,15,TRBV14,.,.,TRBJ2-4
CASSPTQGQETQYF,TGTGCCAGCTCACCAACGCAGGGCCAAGAGACCCAGTACTTC,14,TRBV18,.,few,TRBJ2-5
CSVEVQGGPRGPNEQFF,TGCAGCGTTGAAGTCCAGGGGGGACCCAGGGGGCCCAATGAGCAGTTCTTC,17,TRBV29-1,TRBD1,.,TRBJ2-1
CATSRDRGSPEAFF,TGTGCCACCAGCAGAGATAGAGGGTCCCCTGAAGCTTTCTTT,14,TRBV15,.,.,TRBJ1-1
CASSLGHDRGGAFF,TGTGCCAGCAGCTTAGGACACGACAGGGGGGGAGCTTTCTTT,14,TRBV7-9,TRBD1,.,TRBJ1-1
CASSLPGAGANVLTF,TGCGCCAGCAGCCTACCGGGAGCTGGGGCCAACGTCCTGACTTTC,15,TRBV4-1,.,.,TRBJ2-6
CASSFGQPGDTGELFF,TGTGCCAGCAGCTTCGGGCAACCGGGGGACACCGGGGAGCTGTTTTTT,16,TRBV7-3,.,.,TRBJ2-2
CASSLIGRFQETQYF,TGTGCCAGCAGCTTAATCGGGCGTTTCCAAGAGACCCAGTACTTC,15,TRBV7-3,.,.,TRBJ2-5
CASSSGLAGSEQFF,TGTGCCAGCAGCTCGGGACTAGCGGGCAGTGAGCAGTTCTTC,14,TRBV28,TRBD2,.,TRBJ2-1
CASSTTPGTGMDTGELFF,TGTGCCAGCAGTACCACCCCCGGGACAGGGATGGACACCGGGGAGCTGTTTTTT,18,TRBV25-1,TRBD1,few,TRBJ2-2
CASSENIRSPYTF,TGCGCCAGCAGTGAGAATATTCGCAGTCCTTACACCTTC,13,TRBV10-2,.,.,TRBJ1-2
CASSVVLGAGGLSYNEQFF,TGTGCCAGCAGTGTGGTCCTTGGAGCGGGCGGGCTTTCCTACAATGAGCAGTTCTTC,19,TRBV6-1,.,.,TRBJ2-1
CASTKTNAGVGTEAFF,TGTGCCAGCACCAAAACCAACGCAGGGGTAGGTACTGAAGCTTTCTTT,16,TRBV2,.,once,TRBJ1-1
CASAPLLDRTGLKGGYTF,TGTGCCAGTGCCCCCCTCCTGGACAGAACGGGGTTAAAGGGTGGCTACACCTTC,18,TRBV19,.,.,TRBJ1-2
CASSLVTSNEQFF,TGTGCCAGCAGCTTAGTTACGAGCAATGAGCAGTTCTTC,13,TRBV7-9,.,.,TRBJ2-1
CAISGGQGETQYF,TGTGCCATCAGTGGGGGACAGGGGGAGACCCAGTACTTC,13,TRBV10-3,TRBD1,.,TRBJ2-5
CASRASGRDDTQYF,TGTGCCAGTAGGGCTAGCGGGAGGGACGATACGCAGTATTTT,14,TRBV19,TRBD2,.,TRBJ2-3
CASSLEEKSLAKNIQYF,TGTGCCAGCAGCTTAGAAGAAAAATCACTAGCCAAAAACATTCAGTACTTC,17,TRBV11-2,.,.,TRBJ2-4
CASMGLNQPQHF,TGTGCCAGCATGGGGCTCAATCAGCCCCAGCATTTT,12,TRBV2,.,.,TRBJ1-5
CASSAEPGLGYNEQFF,TGTGCCAGCAGTGCGGAACCGGGACTAGGATACAATGAGCAGTTCTTC,16,TRBV6-4,TRBD2,.,TRBJ2-1
CASSIVGGTQYF,TGTGCCAGCAGTATAGTGGGGGGTACGCAGTATTTT,12,TRBV6-1,.,.,TRBJ2-3
CASSSPREGGIEQYF,TGTGCCAGCAGCTCCCCCCGGGAGGGGGGAATCGAGCAGTACTTC,15,TRBV5-6,TRBD2,.,TRBJ2-7